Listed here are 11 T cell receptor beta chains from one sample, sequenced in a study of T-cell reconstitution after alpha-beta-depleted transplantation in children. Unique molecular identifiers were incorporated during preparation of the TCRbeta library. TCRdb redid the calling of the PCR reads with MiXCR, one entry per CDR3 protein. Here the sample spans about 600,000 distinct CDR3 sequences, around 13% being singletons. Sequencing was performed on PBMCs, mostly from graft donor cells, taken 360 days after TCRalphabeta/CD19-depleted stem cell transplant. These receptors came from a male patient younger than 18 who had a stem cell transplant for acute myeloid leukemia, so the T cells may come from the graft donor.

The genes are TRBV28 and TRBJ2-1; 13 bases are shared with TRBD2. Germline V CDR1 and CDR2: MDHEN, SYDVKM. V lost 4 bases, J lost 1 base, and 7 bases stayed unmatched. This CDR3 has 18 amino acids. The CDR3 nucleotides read TGTGCCAGCAGTTGGACTAGCGGGAGTTTTGTATCCTACAATGAGCAGTTCTTC. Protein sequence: CASSWTSGSFVSYNEQFF.

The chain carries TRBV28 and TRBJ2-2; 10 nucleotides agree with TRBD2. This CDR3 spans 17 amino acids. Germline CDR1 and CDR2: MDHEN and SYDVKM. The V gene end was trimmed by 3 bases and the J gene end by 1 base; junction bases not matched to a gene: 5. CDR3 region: CASSFKRLAGNTGELFF. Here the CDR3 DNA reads TGTGCCAGCAGTTTTAAGAGACTAGCGGGGAACACCGGGGAGCTGTTTTTT.

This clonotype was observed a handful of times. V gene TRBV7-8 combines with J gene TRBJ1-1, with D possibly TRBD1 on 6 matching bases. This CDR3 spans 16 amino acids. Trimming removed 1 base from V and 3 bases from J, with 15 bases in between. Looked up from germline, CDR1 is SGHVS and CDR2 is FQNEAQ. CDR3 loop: CASSLGHRVEDTEAFF. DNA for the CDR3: TGTGCCAGCAGCTTAGGCCACAGGGTGGAGGACACTGAAGCTTTCTTT.

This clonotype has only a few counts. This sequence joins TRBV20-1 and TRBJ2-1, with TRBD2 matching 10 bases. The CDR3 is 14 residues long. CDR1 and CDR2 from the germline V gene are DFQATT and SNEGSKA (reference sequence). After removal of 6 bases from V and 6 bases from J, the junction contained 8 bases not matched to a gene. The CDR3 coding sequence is TGCAGTGCCGCCGGGACTAGCGTTATCAATGAGCAGTTCTTC. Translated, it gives CSAAGTSVINEQFF.

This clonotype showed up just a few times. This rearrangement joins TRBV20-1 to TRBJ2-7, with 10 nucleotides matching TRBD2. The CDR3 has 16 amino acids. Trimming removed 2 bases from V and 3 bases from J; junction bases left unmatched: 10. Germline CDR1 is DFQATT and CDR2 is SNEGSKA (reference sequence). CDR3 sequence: CSARPPLAGGNYEQYF. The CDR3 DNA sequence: TGCAGTGCTAGACCCCCATTAGCGGGAGGTAACTACGAGCAGTACTTC.

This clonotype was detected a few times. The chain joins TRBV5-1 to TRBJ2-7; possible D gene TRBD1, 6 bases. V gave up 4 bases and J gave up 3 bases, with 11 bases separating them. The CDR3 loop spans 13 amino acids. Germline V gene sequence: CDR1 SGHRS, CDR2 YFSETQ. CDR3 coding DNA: TGCGCCAGCAGCCCGGGACACGTCTACGAGCAGTACTTC. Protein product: CASSPGHVYEQYF.

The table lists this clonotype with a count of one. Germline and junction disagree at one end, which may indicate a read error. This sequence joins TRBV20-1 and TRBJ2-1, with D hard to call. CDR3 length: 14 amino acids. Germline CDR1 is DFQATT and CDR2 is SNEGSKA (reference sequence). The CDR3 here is CSATWTSTYNVQFF. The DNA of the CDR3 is TGCAGTGCCACATGGACCTCTACCTACAATGTGCAGTTCTTC.

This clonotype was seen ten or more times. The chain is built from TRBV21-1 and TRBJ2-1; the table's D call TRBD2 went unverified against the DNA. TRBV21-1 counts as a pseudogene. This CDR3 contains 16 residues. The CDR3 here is CASSTSQSGIKYEQFF. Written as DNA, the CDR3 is TGTGCCAGCAGCACTTCTCAGAGCGGGATTAAATATGAGCAGTTCTTC.

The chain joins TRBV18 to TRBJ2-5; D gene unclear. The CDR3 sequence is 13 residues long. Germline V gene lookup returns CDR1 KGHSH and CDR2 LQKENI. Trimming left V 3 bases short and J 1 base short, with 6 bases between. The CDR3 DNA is TGTGCCAGCTCACCGGCCAGCCAAGAGACCCAGTACTTC. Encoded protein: CASSPASQETQYF. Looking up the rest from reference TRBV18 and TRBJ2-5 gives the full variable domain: NAGVMQNPRHLVRRRGQEARLRCSPMKGHSHVYWYRQLPEEGLKFMVYLQKENIIDESGMPKERFSAEFPKEGPSILRIQQVVRGDSAAYFCASSPASQETQYFGPGTRLLVL.

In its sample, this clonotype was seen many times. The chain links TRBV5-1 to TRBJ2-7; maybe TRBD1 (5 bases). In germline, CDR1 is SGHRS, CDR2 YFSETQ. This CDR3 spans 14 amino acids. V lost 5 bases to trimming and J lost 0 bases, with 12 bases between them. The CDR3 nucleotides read TGCGCCAGCAGTCCGGGCAGGGCCTCCTACGAGCAGTACTTC. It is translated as CASSPGRASYEQYF.

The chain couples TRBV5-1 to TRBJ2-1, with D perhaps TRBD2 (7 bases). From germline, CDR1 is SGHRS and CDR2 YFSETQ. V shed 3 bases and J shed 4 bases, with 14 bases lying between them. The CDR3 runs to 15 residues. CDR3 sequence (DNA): TGCGCCAGCAGCTCCCGAGGGGGAGGGTACAATGAGCAGTTCTTC. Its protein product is CASSSRGGGYNEQFF.